This T cell receptor (beta chain) was observed in a study of cytomegalovirus exposure and HLA in healthy donors. The PCR employed 60 Vbeta primers together with 13 Jbeta primers. TCRdb's copy holds only in-frame clones and misses some; the assay was immunoSEQ multiplex PCR. Of more than 85,000 clones listed, about 74% are singletons. Study-wide findings and caveats: Researchers left out some V segments, among them TRBV6-2 and TRBV6-3, as indistinguishable. Most of the CMV-associated TCR beta chains (in a later analysis) appeared to be HLA-restricted.

CDR1 and CDR2 (germline): SEHNR, FQNEAQ (reference sequence). The CDR3 is 14 residues long. V shed 5 bases and J 4 bases; nucleotides not matched to a gene: 4. Worth noting for this clone: Its specificity is unknown.

The clonotype comes from a male donor in good health and CMV-seropositive. Sequences were obtained from PBMCs. The chain employs TRBV7-9 and TRBJ2-5, with TRBD2 identical over 10 bases. The CDR3 DNA follows: TGTGCCAGCAGCCTCCTAGCGGGAGTAGAGACCCAGTACTTC. Its translation is CASSLLAGVETQYF.